This T cell receptor (beta chain) is drawn from a study of T cells in Graves' hyperthyroidism and ophthalmopathy. The V gene's germline CDR1 is LGHDT and CDR2 YNNKEL (reference sequence). Losses at the gene ends were 0 bases for V and 0 bases for J; bases not matched to a gene: 5. This CDR3 region has 19 residues. In patients aged 18 to 65, hyperthyroidism was newly diagnosed, with duration under 2 months. Based on clinical symptoms, serum thyroxine and TRAb, thyroid ultrasound and orbital computed tomography, diagnoses were reached. This clonotype was detected ten times or more. Its antigen is undetermined. Study outcomes and limitations: Researchers found most expanded thyroid clonotypes above 0.001 in blood as well.

What was amplified from RNA transcripts were TCR beta CDR3 regions. HTBI primers were used for first-round RT-PCR of the TCR CDR3. TCRdb itself ran the multiplex PCR reads through MiXCR, one entry per CDR3 protein. The sample includes roughly 740,000 distinct CDR3 sequences, 16% of them seen just once. The sequence was obtained from a man aged 18 to 30 with Graves' hyperthyroidism. Sequencing was performed on blood. The chain employs TRBV3-1 and TRBJ2-1; TRBD2 matches 13 bases. The CDR3 protein is CASSQDPGTSGNSYNEQFF. The CDR3 nucleotides are TGTGCCAGCAGCCAAGATCCTGGGACTAGCGGGAACTCCTACAATGAGCAGTTCTTC.